Listed below are T cell receptor beta chains from one sample, sequenced in a study of blood T cell repertoires in COVID-19. Sequencing used immunoSEQ multiplex PCR; TCRdb keeps in-frame clones, though not all of them. Of about 88,000 clones in the sample, 75% to 90% were seen once. Input material: peripheral blood. These TCRs come from a human donor in a cohort sampled during active COVID-19. Each CDR3 is given with its conserved first and last residue. D genes are given only for firm matches. Size tells how often a clone was seen (once, few, many) or the class of an expanded clone, and some rows leave it out.

d_gene: TRBD1; abundance: .; j_gene: TRBJ1-4; v_gene: TRBV5-1; CDR3aa: CASSLEGQGYEKLFF; CDR3nt: TGCGCCAGCAGCTTGGAGGGACAGGGATATGAAAAACTGTTTTTT
d_gene: .; abundance: .; j_gene: TRBJ2-7; v_gene: TRBV4-1; CDR3aa: CASSQVLDGTYEQYF; CDR3nt: TGCGCCAGCAGCCAAGTCCTAGACGGAACCTACGAGCAGTACTTC
d_gene: .; abundance: .; j_gene: TRBJ2-2; v_gene: TRBV28; CDR3aa: CASSKGGDTGELFF; CDR3nt: TGTGCCAGCAGTAAGGGGGGGGACACCGGGGAGCTGTTTTTT
d_gene: TRBD1; abundance: .; j_gene: TRBJ2-7; v_gene: TRBV15; CDR3aa: CATSRERGQGLSYEQYF; CDR3nt: TGTGCCACCAGCAGAGAACGGGGACAGGGTCTTTCCTACGAGCAGTACTTC
d_gene: .; abundance: .; j_gene: TRBJ1-3; v_gene: TRBV28; CDR3aa: CASSYGVGNTIYF; CDR3nt: TGTGCCAGCAGCTACGGGGTTGGAAACACCATATATTTT
d_gene: TRBD1; abundance: .; j_gene: TRBJ2-1; v_gene: TRBV24-1; CDR3aa: CATSDFRQGLNEQFF; CDR3nt: TGTGCCACCAGTGATTTTCGACAGGGGCTCAATGAGCAGTTCTTC
d_gene: TRBD2; abundance: .; j_gene: TRBJ2-3; v_gene: TRBV9; CDR3aa: CASSPSPSGEWTDTQYF; CDR3nt: TGTGCCAGCAGCCCCAGTCCTAGCGGGGAATGGACAGATACGCAGTATTTT
d_gene: .; abundance: .; j_gene: TRBJ2-2; v_gene: TRBV30; CDR3aa: CAWRSLGPGELFF; CDR3nt: TGTGCCTGGAGAAGCTTGGGGCCCGGGGAGCTGTTTTTT
d_gene: .; abundance: .; j_gene: TRBJ2-3; v_gene: TRBV27; CDR3aa: CASSPTSTNTDTQYF; CDR3nt: TGTGCCAGCAGTCCCACTTCCACCAACACAGATACGCAGTATTTT
d_gene: .; abundance: .; j_gene: TRBJ2-7; v_gene: TRBV7-8; CDR3aa: CASSLSPRLNEYF; CDR3nt: TGTGCCAGCAGCTTAAGCCCACGCCTGAATGAGTACTTC
d_gene: TRBD1; abundance: .; j_gene: TRBJ2-3; v_gene: TRBV7-3; CDR3aa: CASSPQTGGTDTQYF; CDR3nt: TGTGCCAGCAGCCCCCAGACAGGGGGTACAGATACGCAGTATTTT
d_gene: TRBD2; abundance: .; j_gene: TRBJ2-1; v_gene: TRBV10-3; CDR3aa: CAIFSGGAGEQFF; CDR3nt: TGTGCCATCTTCAGCGGGGGGGCGGGTGAGCAGTTCTTC
d_gene: .; abundance: .; j_gene: TRBJ1-4; v_gene: TRBV6-6; CDR3aa: CASSGGNEKLFF; CDR3nt: TGTGCCAGCAGTGGGGGGAATGAAAAACTGTTTTTT
d_gene: .; abundance: .; j_gene: TRBJ1-5; v_gene: TRBV2; CDR3aa: CASSTGLSNQPQHF; CDR3nt: TGTGCCAGCAGTACAGGGCTGAGCAATCAGCCCCAGCATTTT
d_gene: TRBD1; abundance: .; j_gene: TRBJ2-7; v_gene: TRBV6-5; CDR3aa: CASSWTQGATYEQYF; CDR3nt: TGTGCCAGCAGTTGGACACAGGGGGCGACCTACGAGCAGTACTTC
d_gene: TRBD1; abundance: .; j_gene: TRBJ2-2; v_gene: TRBV27; CDR3aa: CASSPRPGQGSTGELFF; CDR3nt: TGTGCCAGCAGTCCGCGGCCGGGACAGGGGTCCACCGGGGAGCTGTTTTTT
d_gene: TRBD1; abundance: .; j_gene: TRBJ1-3; v_gene: TRBV5-1; CDR3aa: CASSLNSGGLSGNTIYF; CDR3nt: TGCGCCAGCAGCTTGAATTCAGGGGGATTATCTGGAAACACCATATATTTT
d_gene: TRBD1; abundance: .; j_gene: TRBJ2-3; v_gene: TRBV11-1; CDR3aa: CASVQGAGDTQYF; CDR3nt: TGTGCCAGCGTACAGGGGGCAGGAGATACGCAGTATTTT
d_gene: TRBD1; abundance: .; j_gene: TRBJ1-5; v_gene: TRBV12-3/TRBV12-4; CDR3aa: CASSTGQDQPQHF; CDR3nt: TGTGCCAGCAGTACCGGACAGGATCAGCCCCAGCATTTT
d_gene: TRBD2; abundance: .; j_gene: TRBJ2-1; v_gene: TRBV5-1; CDR3aa: CASSHPSGSSYNEQFF; CDR3nt: TGCGCCAGCAGCCACCCTAGCGGCAGCTCCTACAATGAGCAGTTCTTC
d_gene: .; abundance: .; j_gene: TRBJ2-3; v_gene: TRBV9; CDR3aa: CASSKDSPQTDTQYF; CDR3nt: TGTGCCAGCAGCAAGGACTCCCCCCAAACAGATACGCAGTATTTT
d_gene: .; abundance: .; j_gene: TRBJ2-2; v_gene: TRBV21-1; CDR3aa: CASSKANLSNTGELFF; CDR3nt: TGTGCCAGCAGCAAAGCTAACCTATCAAACACCGGGGAGCTGTTTTTT
d_gene: .; abundance: once; j_gene: TRBJ2-6; v_gene: TRBV4-1; CDR3aa: CASSQEVRGANVLTF; CDR3nt: TGCGCCAGCAGCCAAGAGGTGCGGGGGGCCAACGTCCTGACTTTC
d_gene: .; abundance: .; j_gene: TRBJ2-7; v_gene: TRBV5-1; CDR3aa: CASSLASQGRYEQYF; CDR3nt: TGCGCCAGCAGCTTGGCGTCACAGGGCAGGTACGAGCAGTACTTC
d_gene: .; abundance: .; j_gene: TRBJ1-4; v_gene: TRBV25-1; CDR3aa: CASSELLGGRREKLFF; CDR3nt: TGTGCCAGCAGTGAATTGTTGGGGGGGCGCCGTGAAAAACTGTTTTTT
d_gene: TRBD1; abundance: .; j_gene: TRBJ2-6; v_gene: TRBV28; CDR3aa: CASSVGTGVTGANVLTF; CDR3nt: TGTGCCAGCAGCGTCGGGACAGGGGTTACTGGGGCCAACGTCCTGACTTTC
d_gene: TRBD1; abundance: .; j_gene: TRBJ2-6; v_gene: TRBV6-1; CDR3aa: CASSERLGQAIRSGANVLTF; CDR3nt: TGTGCCAGCAGTGAACGTTTGGGACAGGCGATCCGCTCTGGGGCCAACGTCCTGACTTTC
d_gene: .; abundance: .; j_gene: TRBJ2-2; v_gene: TRBV5-1; CDR3aa: CASSLSHRLDTGELFF; CDR3nt: TGCGCCAGCAGCTTGTCGCACAGGTTAGACACCGGGGAGCTGTTTTTT
d_gene: TRBD2; abundance: .; j_gene: TRBJ2-2; v_gene: TRBV28; CDR3aa: CASSFSGRTGELFF; CDR3nt: TGTGCCAGCAGTTTTAGCGGGAGGACCGGGGAGCTGTTTTTT
d_gene: TRBD2; abundance: many; j_gene: TRBJ2-1; v_gene: TRBV5-1; CDR3aa: CASSGTSGSGYNEQFF; CDR3nt: TGCGCCAGCAGCGGGACTAGCGGGAGCGGCTACAATGAGCAGTTCTTC
d_gene: TRBD2; abundance: .; j_gene: TRBJ2-3; v_gene: TRBV5-4; CDR3aa: CASSDATSGRASTDTQYF; CDR3nt: TGTGCCAGCAGCGATGCGACTAGCGGGAGGGCTAGCACAGATACGCAGTATTTT
d_gene: TRBD2; abundance: .; j_gene: TRBJ2-5; v_gene: TRBV7-2; CDR3aa: CASSPGGARKETQYF; CDR3nt: TGTGCCAGCAGCCCCGGGGGGGCGCGGAAGGAGACCCAGTACTTC
d_gene: TRBD1; abundance: .; j_gene: TRBJ1-5; v_gene: TRBV30; CDR3aa: CAWKGTGKNQPQHF; CDR3nt: TGTGCCTGGAAGGGGACAGGGAAGAATCAGCCCCAGCATTTT
d_gene: TRBD2; abundance: .; j_gene: TRBJ2-2; v_gene: TRBV11-3; CDR3aa: CASSQGLGDTGELFF; CDR3nt: TGTGCCAGCAGCCAGGGACTAGGGGACACCGGGGAGCTGTTTTTT
d_gene: TRBD1; abundance: .; j_gene: TRBJ1-6; v_gene: TRBV7-2; CDR3aa: CASSLTGGESSPLHF; CDR3nt: TGTGCCAGCAGCTTAACAGGGGGCGAATCTTCACCCCTCCACTTT
d_gene: TRBD1; abundance: .; j_gene: TRBJ2-2; v_gene: TRBV9; CDR3aa: CASSVGVRGSVTGELFF; CDR3nt: TGTGCCAGCAGCGTAGGAGTCAGGGGGTCCGTCACCGGGGAGCTGTTTTTT
d_gene: TRBD1; abundance: once; j_gene: TRBJ1-1; v_gene: TRBV6-6; CDR3aa: CASTQMGQGNTEAFF; CDR3nt: TGTGCCAGCACCCAGATGGGACAGGGTAACACTGAAGCTTTCTTT